This record concerns one T cell receptor beta chain sequence. This record belongs to a study of blood T cell repertoires in COVID-19. As processed by the authors: It was from reference gene primer amplification that nucleated cell counts were estimated. Repertoires were generated with immunoSEQ multiplex PCR, while TCRdb's copy carries only in-frame clones and drops some. V and J calls and clone size come straight from that table; D and trimming were deduced from the DNA. The sample consists of roughly 110,000 clones, roughly 88% of them appearing once. The CDR3 is 11 residues long. Trimming took off 7 bases at V and 3 bases at J, with 4 bases between the two ends. Germline V gene data show CDR1 as SNHLY and CDR2 as FYNNEI.

The V gene is TRBV2, the J gene TRBJ1-3; D is ambiguous. Specimen: peripheral blood. The receptor's source is a man in his forties or fifties with active or convalescent COVID-19. The CDR3 is CASTVGNTIYF. In DNA, the CDR3 is TGTGCCAGCACTGTTGGAAACACCATATATTTT.